This T cell receptor (beta chain) was identified during a study of human T cells and chemical hapten exposure. Time point denoted: patch test 2, 6 weeks after DPC sensitization. Treatment described: therapeutic diphenylcyclopropenone sensitization with weekly scalp DPC. Every patch test was put on after a blood sample was taken. Those who donated were patients with alopecia, 18 to 70 years of age, and suitable for DPC. This clonotype has a handful of counts. MiXCR was run by TCRdb on the RACE reads, yielding one entry per CDR3 protein. Of some 150,000 distinct CDR3 sequences listed, about 12% were seen once; the top ten hold under 1.5%. This clonotype was obtained from a woman in her forties or fifties with alopecia areata. Some clones in this sample may be carry-over from other donors' samples. Sample: whole blood, taken in connection with sensitization to the hapten diphenylcyclopropenone (DPC).

CDR3 in amino acids: CASILQGPSYEQYF. The CDR3 DNA reads as TGTGCCAGCATTCTACAGGGGCCCTCCTACGAGCAGTACTTC. This rearrangement joins TRBV2 to TRBJ2-7; the match to TRBD1 covers 7 bases. The CDR3 sequence is 14 residues long. Unmatched junction bases numbered 6, after V lost 7 bases and J lost 0 bases. Germline V gives CDR1 SNHLY, CDR2 FYNNEI.